Sequencing of this T cell receptor (beta chain) was carried out in a study of OX40 agonist ivuxolimab in advanced cancers. Study overall: Prior checkpoint blockade (anti-PD-1, anti-PD-L1 or anti-CTLA-4) was permitted; less than 45% had it. Patients achieving partial responses numbered three: one hepatocellular carcinoma case and two cutaneous melanoma cases. Study-level findings and limits: Clonal expansion from baseline to week 6 occurred in both CD4+ and CD8+ T cells.

A remark on this clone: What it binds is not known.

Sequencing was performed with immunoSEQ multiplex PCR; in TCRdb, only in-frame clones are kept and a portion is missing. The data hold roughly 68,000 clones, with 84% observed a single time. Germline-derived CDR1 and CDR2 are GTSNPN and SVGIG (reference sequence). Trimming took off 3 bases at V and 7 bases at J, with 3 bases between the two ends. The length of the CDR3 is 9 residues. The sequence derives from an adult with an advanced solid tumor such as melanoma, head and neck, liver or kidney cancer. Sample: CD4+ or CD8+ T cells sorted from blood, taken in a trial of the OX40 agonist ivuxolimab. The V and J genes are TRBV30 and TRBJ1-2; D gene ambiguous. The DNA for the CDR3 is TGTGCCTGGAGGTTTGGCTACACCTTC. Encoded protein: CAWRFGYTF.